The T cell receptor beta chain under discussion was sequenced for a study of CD8 T cells in ankylosing spondylitis. General study findings and limits: Matched ankylosing spondylitis synovial fluid reportedly showed significant enrichment of disease-linked clones. A motif in TCR beta, a set of about 8 highly homologous variants, appeared characteristic of ankylosing spondylitis blood. Reactive arthritis synovial fluid and blood previously showed some of these motif variants.

The TCR beta libraries were generated through quantitative 5'-RACE incorporating molecular barcodes. From the 5' RACE reads, TCRdb called clonotypes with MiXCR, one entry per CDR3 protein. Altogether under 550,000 distinct CDR3 sequences are present, roughly 26% being singletons, with the ten largest covering about 0.89%. The CDR3 runs 15 residues. The V gene lost 5 bases and the J gene lost 4 bases, with 17 bases spanning the gap. This clonotype was seen more than once but under ten times. What it binds is not known. The source of this sequence is a male donor with ankylosing spondylitis. The V and J genes are TRBV12-3 or TRBV12-4 and TRBJ1-2; possible D gene TRBD1, 5 bases. Sequenced sample: blood, either unsorted or a sorted T cell fraction (not recorded which). The CDR3 reads CASSEGRRVGYGYTF. CDR3 coding DNA: TGTGCCAGCAGTGAGGGACGGCGAGTTGGCTATGGCTACACCTTC.